Reported below is one T cell receptor beta chain. This clonotype was picked up many times. Its recognized antigen is unknown. Per-base quality was not reported, and no clone a single base away is much larger than it. These data belong to a study of CD8+CD57+ T cells in acquired aplastic anemia listed by TCRdb under 2018. The study in broad terms: DNA extracted from sorted CD4+ and CD8+ cells had a mean of around 3 ug, with a range of about 0.2 to 30 ug. For healthy donor samples, the average read count was about 9.8 million for CD4+ cells and roughly 12 million for CD8+ cells. Here is what the overall study found, with its caveats: Roughly 29 CD8+ CDR3 sequences were found in both patients and controls but appeared to be highly expressed in patients and within the immunodominant clones of the patients. Between patients and healthy controls, no significant difference in CD8+ Simpson's diversity was found (P=0.060).

Trimming at the junction amounts to 3 bases on V and 9 bases on J, and the germline ends lie 17 bases apart. Including the terminal cysteine and phenylalanine, the CDR3 comprises 15 residues. Just the 45-base CDR3 DNA is kept, in frame starting at base 1. The germline V gene (reference sequence) supplies CDR1 SEHNR and CDR2 FQNEAQ. In this study, sorted CD4+ and CD8+ T cells from the blood of healthy subjects and of severe aplastic anemia patients had their TCR repertoires deep-sequenced. Ficoll-Paque density gradient centrifugation was used to isolate peripheral blood mononuclear cells. CD4+ and CD8+ T cells were sorted by FACS or magnetic beads before DNA extraction. Genomic DNA was used as template for profiling of TCR beta VDJ combinations and CDR3 sequences. An Illumina HiSeq 2000 was the platform used for TCR repertoire sequencing. As for the authors' bioinformatics: TRBV/TRBJ rearrangement plots, CDR3 size and DJ length profiles, and Simpson's diversity index were used to evaluate the repertoires. The immunodominant clone was defined as the most abundant DNA sequence in deep sequencing data. CDR3 amino acid sequences were checked for sharing between subjects and were compared against published repertoires and the VDJdb database. TCRdb reprocessed the public reads (quality trimming at Q25 with fastp, clone calling with MiXCR) and kept in-frame beta chains. Records with the same CDR3 protein are collapsed into one entry carrying the most frequent genes and DNA. The V and J calls reflect TCRdb's pipeline rather than the authors' work. This sample gives 65,000 to 85,000 distinct CDR3 sequences in total; under 65% of them show up just once. The ten largest make up about 8.3% of the sample.

The chain couples TRBV7-9 to TRBJ2-2; the best D guess is TRBD2, with 5 bases matching. Sequencing was performed on sorted CD4+, CD8+, or CD8+CD57+ T cells (not recorded which) from PBMCs. The receptor was derived from a human donor in good health, serving as a control. The CDR3 reads CASSLGPGEGRELFF. The DNA sequence is TGTGCCAGCAGCTTGGGTCCCGGGGAAGGACGGGAGCTGTTTTTT.